The clone carrying this TCR beta chain showed up many times. What it binds is unknown. These data originate in a study of beta chain features in type 1 diabetes. Broader study findings: Fewer insertions but more deletions were seen at VDJ junctions in type 1 diabetes patients. All four CD4+ subsets of Type 1 diabetes patients contained TCRB CDR3s that were moderately but significantly shorter.

The authors reverse transcribed all of the isolated RNA, so sequencing captured expressed TCRB transcripts. Sequencing was performed with immunoSEQ multiplex PCR; in TCRdb, only in-frame clones are kept and a portion is missing. The sample carries around 140,000 clones, around 8.8% recorded once. The CDR3 consists of 12 residues. Trimming shortened V by 7 bases and J by 6 bases, and 12 bases separated the two germline ends. CDR1 is MNHNY, CDR2 SVGAGI, per germline (reference sequence). The V call is TRBV6-6, the J call TRBJ1-1; D gene uncertain. The sequenced sample was central memory CD4+ T cells from blood. This TCR came from a man aged 30 to 45 with type 1 diabetes. The CDR3 spells CASTGSRAEAFF. DNA for the CDR3: TGTGCCAGCACCGGGTCACGAGCTGAAGCTTTCTTT.